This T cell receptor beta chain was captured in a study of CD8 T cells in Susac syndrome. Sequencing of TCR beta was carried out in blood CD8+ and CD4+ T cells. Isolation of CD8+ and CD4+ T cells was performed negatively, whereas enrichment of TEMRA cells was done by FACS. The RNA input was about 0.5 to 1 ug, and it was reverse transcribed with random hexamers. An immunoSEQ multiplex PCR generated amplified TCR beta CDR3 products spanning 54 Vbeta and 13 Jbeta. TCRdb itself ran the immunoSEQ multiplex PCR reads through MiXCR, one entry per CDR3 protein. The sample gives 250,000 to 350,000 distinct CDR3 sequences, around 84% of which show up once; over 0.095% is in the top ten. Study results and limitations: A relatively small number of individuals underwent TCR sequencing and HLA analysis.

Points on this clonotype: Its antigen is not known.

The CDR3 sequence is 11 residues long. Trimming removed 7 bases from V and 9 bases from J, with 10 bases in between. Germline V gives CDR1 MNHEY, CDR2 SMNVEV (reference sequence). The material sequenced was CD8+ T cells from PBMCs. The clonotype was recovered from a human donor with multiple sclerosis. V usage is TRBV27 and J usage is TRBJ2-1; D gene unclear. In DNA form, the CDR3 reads TGTGCCAGCAAAGGTATCGGTGAGCAGTTCTTC. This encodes CASKGIGEQFF.